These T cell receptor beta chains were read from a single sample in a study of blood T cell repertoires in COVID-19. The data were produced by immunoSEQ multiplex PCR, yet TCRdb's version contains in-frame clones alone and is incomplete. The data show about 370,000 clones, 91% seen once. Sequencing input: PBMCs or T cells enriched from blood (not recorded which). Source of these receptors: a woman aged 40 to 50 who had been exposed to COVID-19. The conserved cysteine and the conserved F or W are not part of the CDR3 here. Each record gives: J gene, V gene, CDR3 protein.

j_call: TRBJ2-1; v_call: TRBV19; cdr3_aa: ASSITLAGDYNEQF
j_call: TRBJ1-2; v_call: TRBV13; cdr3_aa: ASSRNQMGGSGYT
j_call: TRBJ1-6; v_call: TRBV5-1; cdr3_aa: ASSVQPGGSPLH
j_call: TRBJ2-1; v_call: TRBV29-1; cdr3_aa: SVERATEQF
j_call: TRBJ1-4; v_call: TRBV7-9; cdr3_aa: ASSLAGRTRDEKLF
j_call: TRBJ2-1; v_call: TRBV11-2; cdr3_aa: ASSLGASSYNEQF
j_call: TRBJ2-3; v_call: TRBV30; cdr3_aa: AWSPADRTSFGTDTQY
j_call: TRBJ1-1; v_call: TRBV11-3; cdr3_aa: ASSSSPATEAF
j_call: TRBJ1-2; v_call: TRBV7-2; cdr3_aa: ASSPRTGGGGYT
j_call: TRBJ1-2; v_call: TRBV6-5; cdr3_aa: ASSYSAHRGVYGYT
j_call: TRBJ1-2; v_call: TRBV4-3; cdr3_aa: ASSQDDRGGYGYT
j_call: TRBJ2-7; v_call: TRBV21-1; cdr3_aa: ASSKVADTEQY
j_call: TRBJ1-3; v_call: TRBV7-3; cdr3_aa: ASSKNAPLIAGGSGNTIY
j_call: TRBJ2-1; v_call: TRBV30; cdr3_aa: AWRRQVYNEQF
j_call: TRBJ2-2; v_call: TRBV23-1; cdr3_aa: ASSPKGVSNTGELF
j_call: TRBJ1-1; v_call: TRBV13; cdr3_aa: ASSRRTGSNTEAF
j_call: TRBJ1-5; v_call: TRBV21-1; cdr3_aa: ASSIPQGVYSNQPQH
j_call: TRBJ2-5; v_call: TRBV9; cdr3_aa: ASSVVWGGETQY
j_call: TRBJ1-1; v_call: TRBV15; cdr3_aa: ATSGTGGPISTEAF
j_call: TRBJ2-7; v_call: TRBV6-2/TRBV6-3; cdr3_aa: ASSSVAYEQY
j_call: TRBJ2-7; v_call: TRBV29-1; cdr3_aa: SVDLKPGQGGNEQY
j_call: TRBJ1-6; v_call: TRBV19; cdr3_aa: ASSNKWTGDSYNSPLH
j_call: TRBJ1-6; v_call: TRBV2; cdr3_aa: ASSVLSSSYNSPLH
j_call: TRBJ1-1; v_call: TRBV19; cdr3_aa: ASSISGGLNTEAF
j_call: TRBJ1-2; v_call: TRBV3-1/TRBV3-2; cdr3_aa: ASSQARGGYT
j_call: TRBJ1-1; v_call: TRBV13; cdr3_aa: ASSLAGQDTEAF
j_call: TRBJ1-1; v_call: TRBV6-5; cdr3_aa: ASRKTAVEAF
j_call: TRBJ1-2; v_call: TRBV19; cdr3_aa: ASSQQNRRGGYT
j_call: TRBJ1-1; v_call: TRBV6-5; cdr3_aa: ASSYPGDTEAF
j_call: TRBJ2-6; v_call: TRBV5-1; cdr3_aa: ASSLDGRSSGANVLT
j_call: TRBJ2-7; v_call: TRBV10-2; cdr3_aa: ASRGLAPSYEQY
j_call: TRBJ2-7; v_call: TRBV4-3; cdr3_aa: ASSQDRARNYEQY
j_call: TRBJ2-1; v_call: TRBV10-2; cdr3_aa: ASSDRTSGAYNEQF
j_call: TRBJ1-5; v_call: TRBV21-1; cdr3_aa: ASSKAKDARAYGTPYSNQPQH
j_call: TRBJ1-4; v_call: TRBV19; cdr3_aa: ASSPKRRGATNEKLF
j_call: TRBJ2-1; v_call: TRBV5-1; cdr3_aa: ASSLQGTGGSYNEQF
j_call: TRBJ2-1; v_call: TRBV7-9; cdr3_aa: ASSPWGLPYNEQF
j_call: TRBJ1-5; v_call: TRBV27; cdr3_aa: ASSLSPLDRGIAQH
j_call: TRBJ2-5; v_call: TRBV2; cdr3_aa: ASNQLAGSQETQY
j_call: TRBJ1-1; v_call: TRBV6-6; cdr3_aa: ASSFDRVRTEAF
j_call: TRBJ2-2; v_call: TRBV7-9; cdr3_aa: ASSKREALF
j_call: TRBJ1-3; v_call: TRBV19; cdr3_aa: ASIPDRGRSGNTIY
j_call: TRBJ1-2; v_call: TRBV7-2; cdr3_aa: ASSLAPGTGKGYT
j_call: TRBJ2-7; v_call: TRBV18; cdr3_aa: ASSDRASNEQY
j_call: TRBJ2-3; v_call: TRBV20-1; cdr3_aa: SAALNPAQY
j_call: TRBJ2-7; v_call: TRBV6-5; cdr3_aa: ASSLHRASPYEQY
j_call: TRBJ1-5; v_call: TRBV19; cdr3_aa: ASSIVPPGGQPQH
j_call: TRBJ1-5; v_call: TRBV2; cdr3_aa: ASHKNRDHSNQPQH
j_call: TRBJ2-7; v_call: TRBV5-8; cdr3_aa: ASSLAPGRGDEQY
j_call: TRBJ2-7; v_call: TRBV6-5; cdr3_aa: ATKARDRGSYEQY
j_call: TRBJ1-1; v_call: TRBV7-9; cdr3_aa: ASSSTGATEAF
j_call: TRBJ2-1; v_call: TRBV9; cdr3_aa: ASSASGGIDNEQF
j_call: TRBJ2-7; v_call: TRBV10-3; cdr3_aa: AISESRTSGRMSEQY
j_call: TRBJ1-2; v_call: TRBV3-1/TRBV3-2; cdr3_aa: ASSHRANYGYT